The subject of this entry is one T cell receptor (beta chain). Between the trimmed V and J ends, which lost 1 base and 6 bases, there was a span of 10 bases. This CDR3 comprises 13 residues. Germline-derived CDR1 and CDR2 are MNHNS and SASEGT. These data belong to a study of T cell responses to AZD1222 COVID-19 vaccine. Some clones are missing from TCRdb's copy, which holds only in-frame ones; the method was immunoSEQ multiplex PCR. The sample carries more than 100,000 clones, 75% to 90% recorded once. The chain links TRBV6-1 to TRBJ2-7; no clear D. The specimen was peripheral blood, collected on day 0 of AZD1222 vaccination. The source of this sequence is an adult in good health. DNA of the CDR3: TGTGCCAGCAGTGAAGGGGCCGGAGTCGAGCAGTACTTC. It translates to CASSEGAGVEQYF.